The 31 T cell receptor beta chains given below trace back to one sample, sequenced in a study of shared clonotypes between healthy human individuals. Clones were read by immunoSEQ multiplex PCR, and TCRdb kept only the in-frame ones, dropping some. The data contain about 820,000 clones, about 92% of them seen just once; the ten biggest clones take up approximately 25%. CD45RO-negative, CCR7-selected cells formed the naive CD8 fraction, which excluded terminally differentiated effector memory CD45RA+ cells. The sample comprised naive CD8+ T cells sorted from blood. The receptor source for this set is a young man in good health.

This chain links TRBV7-3 with TRBJ2-1, with D possibly matching TRBD1 (6 bases). This CDR3 region has 13 residues. Trimming shortened V by 2 bases and J by 5 bases, and 7 bases separated the two germline ends. The V gene's germline CDR1 is SGHTA and CDR2 FQGTGA. The CDR3 spells CASSLPGDNEQFF. In DNA, the CDR3 is TGTGCCAGCAGCTTACCAGGGGACAATGAGCAGTTCTTC.

The chain links TRBV6-1 to TRBJ2-7, with D perhaps TRBD1 (6 bases). CDR1 is MNHNS, CDR2 SASEGT, per germline. Trimming took 2 bases from V and 1 from J, leaving 15 bases between them. This CDR3 comprises 16 residues. The DNA of the CDR3 is TGTGCCAGCAGTGAATGGGCAGGGGCGGTTTCCTACGAGCAGTACTTC. It translates to CASSEWAGAVSYEQYF.

The chain employs TRBV11-2 and TRBJ2-1, with 9 bases matching TRBD1. Germline-derived CDR1 and CDR2 are SGHAT and FQNNGV. With 6 bases clipped from V and 5 bases from J, the junction kept 5 bases outside the gene matches. This CDR3 is built from 14 residues. The DNA of the CDR3 is TGTGCCAGCAGACAGGGGGCGCTGGACAATGAGCAGTTCTTC. This codes for CASRQGALDNEQFF.

The rearrangement links TRBV29-1 to TRBJ1-1, with 12 bases that match TRBD1. The CDR3 loop spans 16 amino acids. Germline CDR1 SQVTM, CDR2 ANQGSEA. After removal of 3 bases from V and 8 bases from J, the junction contained 13 bases not matched to a gene. The CDR3 nucleotides are TGCAGCGTTGATGGCGGGACAGGGGGCGATAAAACCGAAGCTTTCTTT. Protein product: CSVDGGTGGDKTEAFF.

The genes are TRBV10-3 and TRBJ2-1; no reliable D call. Germline CDR1 and CDR2: ENHRY and SYGVKD. Trimming shortened V by 6 bases and J by 2 bases, and 8 bases separated the two germline ends. CDR3 length equals 13 residues. The CDR3 DNA follows: TGTGCCATCAGCCCGAGGACCTACAATGAGCAGTTCTTC. Encoded protein: CAISPRTYNEQFF.

This rearrangement joins TRBV2 to TRBJ2-7; 13 nucleotides match TRBD2. Germline V gives CDR1 SNHLY, CDR2 FYNNEI. V was clipped by 6 bases and J by 3 bases; unmatched bases: 2. There are 14 residues in the CDR3. CDR3 amino acids: CASSRTSGSYEQYF. The CDR3 coding sequence is TGTGCCAGCAGCCGGACTAGCGGGAGCTACGAGCAGTACTTC. Drawing the rest from reference TRBV2 and TRBJ2-7, the complete variable domain is EPEVTQTPSHQVTQMGQEVILRCVPISNHLYFYWYRQILGQKVEFLVSFYNNEISEKSEIFDDQFSVERPDGSNFTLKIRSTKLEDSAMYFCASSRTSGSYEQYFGPGTRLTVT.

In its sample, this clone was seen a few times. CDR3 loop: CASSFQGGELFF. Written as DNA, the CDR3 is TGTGCCAGCAGCTTCCAGGGAGGGGAGCTGTTTTTT. The rearrangement links TRBV13 to TRBJ2-2, with D possibly TRBD1 on 5 matching bases. V lost 3 bases, J lost 8 bases, and 7 bases lay in between. Germline CDR1 reads PRHDT; CDR2 reads FYEKMQ (reference sequence). This CDR3 has 12 amino acids.

The gene calls are TRBV30 and TRBJ1-4; tentative D call: TRBD1 (6 bases). This CDR3 comprises 13 residues. CDR1 is GTSNPN and CDR2 is SVGIG in the germline V gene (reference sequence). Trimming took off 2 bases at V and 7 bases at J, with 11 bases between the two ends. This chain's CDR3 is CAWSLGAFEKLFF. DNA for the CDR3: TGTGCCTGGAGTTTGGGGGCTTTTGAAAAACTGTTTTTT.

V and J are TRBV2 and TRBJ2-7, with D possibly TRBD1 on 6 matching bases. The CDR3 length is 16 residues. V was pared by 1 base and J by 5 bases, with 18 bases between. In germline, CDR1 is SNHLY, CDR2 FYNNEI. The CDR3 DNA reads as TGTGCCAGCAGTGAAGTCGACTTGACAGGTGGCCACGAGCAGTACTTC. Translated: CASSEVDLTGGHEQYF.

J is TRBJ2-1 and V is TRBV15; TRBD1 is a possible D gene (5 bases). Germline V gene data show CDR1 as LNHNV and CDR2 as YYDKDF (reference sequence). V was clipped by 0 bases and J by 7 bases, with 16 bases between them. The CDR3 consists of 16 residues. CDR3 region: CATSRDQGRVLNEQFF. The CDR3 DNA reads TGTGCCACCAGCAGAGATCAGGGCAGGGTATTGAATGAGCAGTTCTTC.

Turning to this clone: Other DNA sequences of this sample code for an identical CDR3. This chain uses TRBV27 with TRBJ2-7; D might be TRBD2 (6 bases). V lost 2 bases and J lost 3, with 8 bases in between. CDR3 length equals 13 residues. Germline CDR1 MNHEY, CDR2 SMNVEV (reference sequence). In DNA, the CDR3 is TGTGCCAGCAGTTTAAGGACTAACTACGAGCAGTACTTC. Residues: CASSLRTNYEQYF.

The V call is TRBV7-9, the J call TRBJ1-1; weak D call: TRBD1 (5 bases). The CDR3 loop spans 15 amino acids. CDR1 and CDR2 from the germline V gene are SEHNR and FQNEAQ (reference sequence). Trimming pared 3 bases from V and 0 bases from J, leaving 11 bases between. The CDR3 protein is CASSFPDTLNTEAFF. CDR3 sequence (DNA): TGTGCCAGCAGCTTCCCGGACACTTTGAACACTGAAGCTTTCTTT.

Points on this clone: The identical CDR3 is also encoded by other nucleotide sequences in the sample. The rearrangement links TRBV5-4 to TRBJ2-7; D is unclear. CDR3 length equals 14 residues. Germline V gene data show CDR1 as SGHNT and CDR2 as YYREEE (reference sequence). V dropped 0 bases and J dropped 3 bases, with 10 bases sitting between them. The CDR3 DNA sequence: TGTGCCAGCAGCTTGGGCGGCAGCCTCTACGAGCAGTACTTC. Translated: CASSLGGSLYEQYF. The variable domain in full, completed from reference TRBV5-4 and TRBJ2-7, reads ETGVTQSPTHLIKTRGQQVTLRCSSQSGHNTVSWYQQALGQGPQFIFQYYREEENGRGNFPPRFSGLQFPNYSSELNVNALELDDSALYLCASSLGGSLYEQYFGPGTRLTVT.

The chain carries TRBV28 and TRBJ2-1, with 10 bases aligning to TRBD2. V dropped 6 bases and J dropped 3; count of bases not matched to a gene: 11. From germline, CDR1 is MDHEN and CDR2 SYDVKM. CDR3 length: 17 amino acids. The CDR3 DNA sequence: TGTGCCAGCAGAATAACCCCGACTAGCGGGTTCTACAATGAGCAGTTCTTC. Residues: CASRITPTSGFYNEQFF.

V is TRBV11-2 and J is TRBJ2-7; 7 nucleotides match TRBD1. The CDR3 is made up of 18 amino acids. Germline CDR1 reads SGHAT; CDR2 reads FQNNGV. J was trimmed by 1 base and V by 2 bases; bases with no gene match: 14. The CDR3 is CASSLRFKKGAPSYEQYF. The CDR3 nucleotides are TGTGCCAGCAGCTTACGATTCAAAAAGGGGGCCCCATCCTACGAGCAGTACTTC.

This clone was seen once. The J gene is TRBJ2-7, the V gene TRBV6-5; 11 bases match TRBD1. The germline V gene has CDR1 MNHEY and CDR2 SVGAGI. After removal of 2 bases from V and 4 bases from J, the junction contained 1 base not matched to a gene. The CDR3 extends over 14 amino acids. In nucleotides, the CDR3 is TGTGCCAGCAGTTACGGGGACAGGGGGTACGAGCAGTACTTC. Its translation: CASSYGDRGYEQYF.

In this sample, this clone turned up once. This chain joins TRBV7-9 and TRBJ2-7; TRBD1 is a possible D gene (6 bases). The germline V gene encodes CDR1 SEHNR and CDR2 FQNEAQ (reference sequence). The V end lost 4 bases, the J end lost 0 bases, and 16 bases lay between the germline ends. This CDR3 spans 16 amino acids. Here the CDR3 reads CASSSNRDKSSYEQYF. CDR3 coding DNA: TGTGCCAGCAGCTCAAACCGGGACAAAAGCTCCTACGAGCAGTACTTC. Based on the CDR3 plus reference TRBV7-9 and TRBJ2-7, the full variable domain is DTGVSQNPRHKITKRGQNVTFRCDPISEHNRLYWYRQTLGQGPEFLTYFQNEAQLEKSRLLSDRFSAERPKGSFSTLEIQRTEQGDSAMYLCASSSNRDKSSYEQYFGPGTRLTVT.

The chain is built from TRBV6-5 and TRBJ1-4, with D hard to call. CDR1 and CDR2 from the germline V gene are MNHEY and SVGAGI. V gave up 2 bases and J gave up 3 bases, with 7 bases separating them. This CDR3 has 14 amino acids. Here the CDR3 DNA reads TGTGCCAGCAGTTACGGCGGATCTAATGAAAAACTGTTTTTT. As protein: CASSYGGSNEKLFF.

The genes are TRBV7-9 and TRBJ1-4; 8 bases line up with TRBD1. This CDR3 has 14 residues. Per germline, CDR1 SEHNR and CDR2 FQNEAQ (reference sequence). The V segment lost 5 bases and the J segment 3 bases; nucleotides outside the gene matches: 2. CDR3 protein: CASSGDRPNEKLFF. The CDR3 region has the DNA TGTGCCAGCAGCGGGGACAGGCCTAATGAAAAACTGTTTTTT.

The chain joins TRBV27 to TRBJ1-1; D call uncertain. The CDR3 is made up of 16 amino acids. The germline V and J ends were trimmed by 2 bases and 0 bases, with 13 bases remaining between them. The V gene's germline CDR1 is MNHEY and CDR2 SMNVEV (reference sequence). The CDR3 reads CASSLVPVRMNTEAFF. The CDR3, as DNA: TGTGCCAGCAGTTTAGTTCCGGTCCGAATGAACACTGAAGCTTTCTTT.

This clone was seen a single time. The V call is TRBV27, the J call TRBJ2-1; TRBD2 might be the D (6 bases). Trimming took 1 base from V and 4 from J, leaving 11 bases between them. CDR1 is MNHEY and CDR2 is SMNVEV in the germline V gene (reference sequence). CDR3 size: 15 residues. The CDR3 spells CASSLYERVYNEQFF. Written as DNA, the CDR3 is TGTGCCAGCAGTTTATACGAGCGGGTGTACAATGAGCAGTTCTTC.

The chain joins TRBV9 to TRBJ1-1; 10 bases align to TRBD1. Germline V gene lookup returns CDR1 SGDLS and CDR2 YYNGEE. The CDR3 has 18 amino acids. Trimming at V came to 3 bases and at J to 3 bases, leaving 14 bases not matched to a gene. CDR3 sequence: CASSGAENWDRGYTEAFF. In DNA form, the CDR3 reads TGTGCCAGCAGCGGAGCGGAGAATTGGGACAGGGGATACACTGAAGCTTTCTTT.

The V call is TRBV4-1, the J call TRBJ1-4; no definite D call. V lost 1 base and J lost 11, with 8 bases in between. Germline loops: CDR1 MGHRA, CDR2 YSYEKL. CDR3 length equals 12 residues. The CDR3 is CASSQGGGKLFF. The CDR3 DNA sequence: TGCGCCAGCAGCCAAGGGGGTGGGAAACTGTTTTTT.

The chain links TRBV11-2 to TRBJ2-7; no clear D. CDR1 and CDR2 (germline): SGHAT, FQNNGV. Trimming removed 5 bases at V and 1 base at J, with 9 bases between. CDR3 size: 13 residues. Written as DNA, the CDR3 is TGTGCCAGCAGCCCTGACGTTTCCTACGAGCAGTACTTC. It codes for CASSPDVSYEQYF.

The V call is TRBV5-5, the J call TRBJ2-7, with 8 bases lining up with TRBD1. Germline V lookup: CDR1 SGHKS, CDR2 YYEKEE (reference sequence). The trim removed 4 bases at V and 6 bases at J, leaving 12 bases unmatched. This CDR3 contains 15 residues. As DNA, the CDR3 is TGTGCCAGCAGCGAAGGATGGACAGGGCCCCTCGAGCAGTACTTC. Protein product: CASSEGWTGPLEQYF.

The V call is TRBV28, the J call TRBJ2-7, with 12 bases matching TRBD2. Trimming at V came to 7 bases and at J to 4 bases, leaving 11 bases not matched to a gene. Germline lookup yields CDR1 MDHEN and CDR2 SYDVKM. The CDR3 covers 16 residues. The CDR3 DNA follows: TGTGCCAGCAAGGGGACTAGCGGGCAAGAGGGTTACGAGCAGTACTTC. Amino acid sequence: CASKGTSGQEGYEQYF.

The V call is TRBV10-1, the J call TRBJ1-1; TRBD1 matches at 7 bases. The CDR3 runs 13 residues. V gave up 3 bases and J gave up 4 bases; unmatched junction bases: 2. The V gene's germline CDR1 is WNHNN and CDR2 SYGVQD (reference sequence). The CDR3 nucleotides are TGCGCCAGCAGTGATCCAGGGGGCACTGAAGCTTTCTTT. Its translation is CASSDPGGTEAFF.

This clone was found a few times. Other DNA variants within this sample encode the same CDR3. The chain joins TRBV6-5 to TRBJ2-2; D not certain. This CDR3 contains 12 residues. Trimming took 0 bases from V and 7 from J, leaving 3 bases between them. Germline CDR1 and CDR2: MNHEY and SVGAGI. CDR3 residues: CASSYSGGELFF. CDR3 in DNA: TGTGCCAGCAGTTACTCCGGCGGGGAGCTGTTTTTT.

The chain combines TRBV5-8 with TRBJ2-1, with 9 bases lining up with TRBD2. The J segment lost 6 bases and the V segment lost 1 base, leaving 2 bases of the junction unmatched. The germline gives CDR1 SGHTS, CDR2 YDEGEE. The CDR3 runs 14 residues. The chain's CDR3 is CASSLQREVNEQFF. The CDR3 bases are TGTGCCAGCAGCTTGCAGCGGGAGGTCAATGAGCAGTTCTTC.

The V and J genes are TRBV14 and TRBJ2-7; no definite D call. Trimming pared 6 bases from V and 3 bases from J, leaving 9 bases between. Germline V CDR1 and CDR2: SGHDN, FVKESK. The CDR3 is 12 amino acids. The CDR3 nucleotides read TGTGCCAGCAGTCTTACTAACTACGAGCAGTACTTC. Amino acid sequence: CASSLTNYEQYF.

In its sample, this clone was seen once. J is TRBJ2-3 and V is TRBV29-1, with no clear D. In germline, CDR1 is SQVTM, CDR2 ANQGSEA. Trimming removed 4 bases from V and 1 base from J, with 3 bases in between. The length of the CDR3 is 11 residues. CDR3 loop: CSVAGTDTQYF. In DNA, the CDR3 is TGCAGCGTTGCTGGCACAGATACGCAGTATTTT.